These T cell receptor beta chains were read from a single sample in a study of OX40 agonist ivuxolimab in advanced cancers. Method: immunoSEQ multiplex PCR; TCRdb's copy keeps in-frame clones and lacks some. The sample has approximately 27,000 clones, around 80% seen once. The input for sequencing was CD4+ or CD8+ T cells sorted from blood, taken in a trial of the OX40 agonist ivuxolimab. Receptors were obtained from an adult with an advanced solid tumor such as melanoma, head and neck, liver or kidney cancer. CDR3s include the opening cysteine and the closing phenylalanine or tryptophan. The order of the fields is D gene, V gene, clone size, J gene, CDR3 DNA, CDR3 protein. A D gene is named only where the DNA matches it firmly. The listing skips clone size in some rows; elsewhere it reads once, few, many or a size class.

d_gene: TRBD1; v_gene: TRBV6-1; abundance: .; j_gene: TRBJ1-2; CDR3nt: TGTGCCAGCAGTACAGGGGGCGCCGGCTATGGCTACACCTTC; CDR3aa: CASSTGGAGYGYTF
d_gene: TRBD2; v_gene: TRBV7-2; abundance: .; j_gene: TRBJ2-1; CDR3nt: TGTGCCAGCAGCTTCGGGACTAGCGGGGGGGGTATCTCCTACAATGAGCAGTTCTTC; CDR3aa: CASSFGTSGGGISYNEQFF
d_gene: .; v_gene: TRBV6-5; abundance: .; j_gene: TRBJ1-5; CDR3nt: TGTGCCAGCAGTTACGACAGTCGAGGCAATCAGCCCCAGCATTTT; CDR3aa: CASSYDSRGNQPQHF
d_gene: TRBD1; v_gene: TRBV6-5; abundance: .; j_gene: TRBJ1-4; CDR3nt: TGTGCCAGCAGACAGGGGGGGGATGAAAAACTGTTTTTT; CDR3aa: CASRQGGDEKLFF
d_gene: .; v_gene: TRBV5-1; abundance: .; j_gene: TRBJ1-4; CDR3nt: TGCGCCAGCAGTATCTACGGATCGACTAATGAAAAACTGTTTTTT; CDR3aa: CASSIYGSTNEKLFF
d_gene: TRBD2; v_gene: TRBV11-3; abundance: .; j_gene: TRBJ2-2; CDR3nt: TGTGCCAGCAGCTTAGACTCGCGGGGGGCCGGGGAGCTGTTTTTT; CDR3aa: CASSLDSRGAGELFF
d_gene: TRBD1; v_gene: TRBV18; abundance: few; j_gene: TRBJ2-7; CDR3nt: TGTGCCAGCTCACCCTGGACAGGGGAGGACGAGCAGTACTTC; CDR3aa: CASSPWTGEDEQYF
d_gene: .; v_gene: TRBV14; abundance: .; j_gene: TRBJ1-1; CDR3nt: TGTGCCAGCAGCCAAGAGGAAACAGGGCTGACGATATTGAACACTGAAGCTTTCTTT; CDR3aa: CASSQEETGLTILNTEAFF
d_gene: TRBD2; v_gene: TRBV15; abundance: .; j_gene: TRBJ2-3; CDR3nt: TGTGCCACCAGTGCGGGGGGTCCAGATACGCAGTATTTT; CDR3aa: CATSAGGPDTQYF
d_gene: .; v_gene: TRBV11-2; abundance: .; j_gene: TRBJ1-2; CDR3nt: TGTGCCAGCAGCTTATTCGGGACATCAAACTATGGCTACACCTTC; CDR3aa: CASSLFGTSNYGYTF
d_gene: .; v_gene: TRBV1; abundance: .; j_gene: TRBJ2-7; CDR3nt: TGCACCAGCAGCCCCAACCTGGACGTTTCCTACGAGCAGTACTTC; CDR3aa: CTSSPNLDVSYEQYF
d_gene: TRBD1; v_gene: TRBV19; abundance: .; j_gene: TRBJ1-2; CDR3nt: TGTGCCAGTAGTTTTGACAGGGATAACTATGGCTACACCTTC; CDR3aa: CASSFDRDNYGYTF
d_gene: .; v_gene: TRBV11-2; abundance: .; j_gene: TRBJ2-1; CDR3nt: TGTGCCAGCAGCTTATCCCCGCGCGCCGGAATCCAGGAGCAGTTCTTC; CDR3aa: CASSLSPRAGIQEQFF
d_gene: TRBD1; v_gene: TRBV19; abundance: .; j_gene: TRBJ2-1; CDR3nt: TGTGCCAGTAGACCCCGGGAGGACAGGGGAAATGAGCAGTTCTTC; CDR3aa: CASRPREDRGNEQFF
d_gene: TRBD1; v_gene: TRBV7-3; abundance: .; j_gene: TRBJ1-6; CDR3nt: TGTGCCAGCAGCTTAGGGGGGACAGGAAATTCACCCCTCCACTTT; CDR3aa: CASSLGGTGNSPLHF
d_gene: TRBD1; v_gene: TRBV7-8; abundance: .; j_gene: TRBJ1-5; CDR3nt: TGTGCCAGCAGTCTACAGGGGACCGGCAATCAGCCCCAGCATTTT; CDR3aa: CASSLQGTGNQPQHF
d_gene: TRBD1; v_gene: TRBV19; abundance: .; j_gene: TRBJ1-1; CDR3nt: TGTGCCAGTAGTATATCAGCAAACAGGGGAGAAGGGAACACTGAAGCTTTCTTT; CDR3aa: CASSISANRGEGNTEAFF
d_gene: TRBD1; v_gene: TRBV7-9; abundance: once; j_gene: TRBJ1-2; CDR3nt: TGTGCCAGCAGCTCATTCGACAGGGAGGAGGGTGGCTACACCTTC; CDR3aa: CASSSFDREEGGYTF
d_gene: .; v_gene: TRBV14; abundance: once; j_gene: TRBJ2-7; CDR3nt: TGTGCCAGCAGCCAGGGGAACAGCGTAAGGCAGTACTTC; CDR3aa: CASSQGNSVRQYF
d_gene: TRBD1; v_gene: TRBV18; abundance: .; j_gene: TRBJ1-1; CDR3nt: TGTGCCAGCTCACCACCGTGGGGACAGGGGAACACTGAAGCTTTCTTT; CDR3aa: CASSPPWGQGNTEAFF
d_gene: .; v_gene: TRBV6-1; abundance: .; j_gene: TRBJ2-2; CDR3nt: TGTGCCAGCAGTAGACCGCCTGGGGAGCTGTTTTTT; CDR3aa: CASSRPPGELFF
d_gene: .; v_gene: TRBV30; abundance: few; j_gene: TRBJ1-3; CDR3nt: TGTGCCTGGACCCACGGGAGACGATCCTCTGGAAACACCATATATTTT; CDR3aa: CAWTHGRRSSGNTIYF
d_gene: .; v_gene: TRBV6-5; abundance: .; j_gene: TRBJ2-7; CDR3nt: TGTGCCAGCAGTTACGACCTAGCGAACGCCTACGAGCAGTACTTC; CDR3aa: CASSYDLANAYEQYF
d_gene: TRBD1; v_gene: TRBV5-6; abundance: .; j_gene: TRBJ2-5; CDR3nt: TGTGCCAGCAGTCCATCAGGGGGCCAAGAGACCCAGTACTTC; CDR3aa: CASSPSGGQETQYF
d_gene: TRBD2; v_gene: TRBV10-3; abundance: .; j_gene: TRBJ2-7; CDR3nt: TGTGCCATCAGTTCGCGGCGGGGGATTGGCCACGAGCAGTACTTC; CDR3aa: CAISSRRGIGHEQYF
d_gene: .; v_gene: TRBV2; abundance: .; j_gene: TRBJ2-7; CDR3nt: TGTGCCAGCAGTGAAGCCAGTCGGGGAAACGACGAGCAGTACTTC; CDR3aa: CASSEASRGNDEQYF
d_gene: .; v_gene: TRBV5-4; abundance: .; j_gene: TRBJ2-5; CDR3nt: TGTGCCAGCAGCTTGGAGGGGGGTCGAGAGACCCAGTACTTC; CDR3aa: CASSLEGGRETQYF
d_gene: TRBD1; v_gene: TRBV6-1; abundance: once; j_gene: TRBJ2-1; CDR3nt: TGTGCCAGCAGTGGGGGACAGGGAAAGAATGAGCAGTTCTTC; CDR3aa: CASSGGQGKNEQFF
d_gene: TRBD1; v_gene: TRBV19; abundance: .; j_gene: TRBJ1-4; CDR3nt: TGTGCCAGTAGACAGGGGGCGCGAACTAATGAAAAACTGTTTTTT; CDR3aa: CASRQGARTNEKLFF